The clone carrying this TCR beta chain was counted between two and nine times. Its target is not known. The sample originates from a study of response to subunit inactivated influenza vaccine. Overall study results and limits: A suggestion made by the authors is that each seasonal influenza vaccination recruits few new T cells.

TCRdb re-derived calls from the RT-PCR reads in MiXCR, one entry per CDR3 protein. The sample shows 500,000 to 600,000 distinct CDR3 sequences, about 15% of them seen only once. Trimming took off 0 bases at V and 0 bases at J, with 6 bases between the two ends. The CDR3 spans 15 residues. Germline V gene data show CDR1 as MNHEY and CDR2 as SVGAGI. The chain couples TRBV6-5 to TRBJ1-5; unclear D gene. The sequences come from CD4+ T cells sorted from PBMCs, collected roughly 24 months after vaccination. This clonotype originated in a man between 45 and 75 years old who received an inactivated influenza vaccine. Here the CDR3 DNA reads TGTGCCAGCAGTTACTCGGCTGTTAGCAATCAGCCCCAGCATTTT. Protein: CASSYSAVSNQPQHF.